This section outlines one T cell receptor (beta chain) sequence together with its context. Its target is not known. Before any sequencing was done, the ViraFEST assay used viral peptide pools to expand antigen-specific CD4+ T cells. A 10-day culture period preceded the isolation of CD4+ T cells. The participants, recipients of two vaccine doses, got either BNT162b2 or mRNA-1273. Roughly 1.9 million PBMC per well received about 9.6 IU/ml IL-2 and around 11 ug/ml peptides in culture. This specimen belongs to a study of vaccination effects on CD4 cells after COVID-19. General study points: Few convalescent patients were studied, and early post-infection samples were lacking.

Per germline, CDR1 SGDLS and CDR2 YYNGEE. Trimming cost V 2 bases and J 1 base; bases outside gene matches: 7. The CDR3 length is 17 residues. Using immunoSEQ multiplex PCR, the repertoire was profiled, and TCRdb retains in-frame clones only, with some absent. The table shows around 69,000 clones, with 74% occurring only once. V and J are TRBV9 and TRBJ2-2; 8 bases are shared with TRBD2. The sequencing used CD4+ T cells from PBMCs cultured with HCoV-229E spike peptides, collected after COVID-19 vaccination. The sequence came from a human donor who received a COVID-19 vaccine. In nucleotides, the CDR3 is TGTGCCAGCAGCGTGGGACCTAGCGGGCTGAACACCGGGGAGCTGTTTTTT. Translating it yields CASSVGPSGLNTGELFF.